Below, 13 T cell receptor beta chains from the same sample are listed, as sequenced in a study of blood T cell repertoires in COVID-19. Assay: immunoSEQ multiplex PCR; the TCRdb copy retains only in-frame clones and omits some. This table has a few hundred thousand clones, around 87% appearing once. The sample taken for sequencing was peripheral blood. These receptors originate from a woman between 45 and 65 years old with acute or convalescent COVID-19.

This chain uses TRBV5-1 with TRBJ1-1, with D unresolved. The CDR3 runs to 13 residues. Between the trimmed V and J ends, which lost 2 bases and 4 bases, there was a span of 9 bases. Germline CDR1 reads SGHRS; CDR2 reads YFSETQ. CDR3 in DNA: TGCGCCAGCAGCTTTACGGGGAGCACTGAAGCTTTCTTT. It yields the protein CASSFTGSTEAFF.

V and J are TRBV5-6 and TRBJ2-7; a weak D match, TRBD2 (5 bases). The CDR3 is 15 amino acids. V lost 1 base, J lost 2 bases, and 13 bases lay in between. The germline gives CDR1 SGHDT, CDR2 YYEEEE. The CDR3 sequence: CASSLLYVGAYEQYF. CDR3 nucleotide sequence: TGTGCCAGCAGCTTGTTGTATGTGGGAGCCTACGAGCAGTACTTC.

This clone has just one count. V and J are TRBV5-1 and TRBJ2-1, with 13 nucleotides matching TRBD2. This CDR3 comprises 17 residues. Per the germline V gene, CDR1 is SGHRS and CDR2 is YFSETQ. J lost 9 bases, V lost 4 bases, and 13 bases had no gene match. In DNA form, the CDR3 reads TGCGCCAGCAGCGGCGGACTAGCGGGAGTATCAAGCGGTGAGCAGTTCTTC. This translates into CASSGGLAGVSSGEQFF.

The rearrangement joins TRBV28 to TRBJ1-4; weak D call: TRBD1 (5 bases). The CDR3 spans 15 residues. The germline CDR1 and CDR2 sequences are MDHEN and SYDVKM. V dropped 5 bases and J dropped 3 bases, with 13 bases sitting between them. Here the CDR3 reads CASSPPGVPNEKLFF. Here the CDR3 DNA reads TGTGCCAGCAGTCCCCCGGGGGTACCTAATGAAAAACTGTTTTTT.

V usage is TRBV6-5 and J usage is TRBJ2-2; the D gene is possibly TRBD2 (5 bases). CDR3 length: 12 residues. The V gene lost 8 bases and the J gene lost 5 bases, with 9 bases spanning the gap. Germline CDR1 is MNHEY and CDR2 is SVGAGI. CDR3 bases: TGTGCCAGCGGAGGCGGAACCGGGGAGCTGTTTTTT. This sequence encodes CASGGGTGELFF.

V is TRBV29-1 and J is TRBJ1-2; TRBD1 matches at 7 bases. CDR3 length: 13 residues. V lost 7 bases, J lost 2 bases, and 7 bases stayed unmatched. CDR1 is SQVTM and CDR2 is ANQGSEA in the germline V gene. The DNA of the CDR3 is TGCAGCGGGTCCGGGACAGACAACTATGGCTACACCTTC. Its protein is CSGSGTDNYGYTF.

The chain recombines TRBV4-3 with TRBJ2-3, with 9 nucleotides matching TRBD1. The V gene's germline CDR1 is LGHNA and CDR2 YSLEER. This CDR3 contains 15 residues. V lost 3 bases to trimming and J lost 3 bases; unmatched junction nucleotides: 4. The CDR3 coding sequence is TGCGCCAGCAGCCAGGGCGGACAGGGGACAGATACGCAGTATTTT. It translates to CASSQGGQGTDTQYF.

The chain carries TRBV11-3 and TRBJ2-3; 10 bases fit TRBD1. The V gene's germline CDR1 is SGHNT and CDR2 YENEEA. The CDR3 contains 15 residues. V lost 5 bases, J lost 1 base, and 3 bases stayed unmatched. The CDR3 nucleotides are TGTGCCAGCAGCCCCGGGACAGGGGGCACAGATACGCAGTATTTT. As protein: CASSPGTGGTDTQYF.

CDR3 region: CASRAGTGAIFKSPLHF. The CDR3 DNA reads TGCGCCAGCAGAGCCGGGACAGGTGCAATTTTTAAGTCACCCCTCCACTTT. The chain combines TRBV5-1 with TRBJ1-6; 8 bases fit TRBD1. Germline CDR1 SGHRS, CDR2 YFSETQ. The CDR3 contains 17 residues. V was clipped by 5 bases and J by 10 bases; unmatched bases: 17.

The CDR3 DNA follows: TGTGCCAGCAGTTTAAGGTCAGGGGGGATAATCTACGAGCAGTACTTC. Amino acid sequence: CASSLRSGGIIYEQYF. This chain links TRBV27 with TRBJ2-7, with D perhaps matching TRBD1 (7 bases). The V end lost 2 bases, the J end lost 3 bases, and 17 bases lay between the germline ends. The CDR3 covers 16 residues. Germline lookup yields CDR1 MNHEY and CDR2 SMNVEV (reference sequence).

The chain recombines TRBV2 with TRBJ1-2; D ambiguous. The CDR3 has 10 residues. V lost 4 bases and J 7 bases, leaving 4 bases between the germline ends. Germline assignment: CDR1 SNHLY and CDR2 FYNNEI. The CDR3 here is CASSVSGYTF. CDR3 in DNA: TGTGCCAGCAGTGTGAGTGGCTACACCTTC.

The CDR3 nucleotides are TGTGCCAGCATGAGGGATGATAATGAAAAACTGTTTTTT. The encoded protein is CASMRDDNEKLFF. V is TRBV6-5 and J is TRBJ1-4; no reliable D call. Trimming pared 7 bases from V and 4 bases from J, leaving 10 bases between. The germline gives CDR1 MNHEY, CDR2 SVGAGI. The CDR3 totals 13 residues.

This clone was seen a few times. The chain has TRBV21-1 and TRBJ1-1; the DNA was not used to check the table's D call, TRBD1. TRBV21-1 is flagged as a pseudogene. This CDR3 is 17 amino acids long. The CDR3 loop is CASSKDIAEKGDTEAFF. The CDR3 nucleotides read TGTGCCAGCAGCAAAGATATCGCGGAGAAAGGGGACACTGAAGCTTTCTTT.